The T cell receptor beta chain under discussion was sequenced for a study of control samples from healthy donors and cancer patients. The CDR3 is made up of 14 amino acids. With 10 bases removed from V and 7 bases from J, the gap between germline ends came to 22 bases. Germline V gives CDR1 MDHEN, CDR2 SYDVKM. The assay was immunoSEQ multiplex PCR, and TCRdb's table has in-frame clones only and misses some. The sample consists of some 130,000 clones, about nine tenths of them appearing once. Specimen: blood. This receptor was obtained from a man between 35 and 55 years old in good health. V is TRBV28 and J is TRBJ1-2; D unclear. For the CDR3, the DNA is TGTGCCACCTCTCTCGGTGGGGAGCGTGCTGGCTACACCTTC. Amino acid sequence: CATSLGGERAGYTF.